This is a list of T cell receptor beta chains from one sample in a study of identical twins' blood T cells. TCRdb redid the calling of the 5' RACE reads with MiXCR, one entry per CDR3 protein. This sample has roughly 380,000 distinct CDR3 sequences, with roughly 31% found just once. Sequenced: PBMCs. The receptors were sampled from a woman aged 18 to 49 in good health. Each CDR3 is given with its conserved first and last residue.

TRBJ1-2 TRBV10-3 CAITPDRGTYGYTF
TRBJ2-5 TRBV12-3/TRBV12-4 CASSFLVETQYF
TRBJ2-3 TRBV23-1 CASSLGRGRVDDTQYF
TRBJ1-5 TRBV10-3 CAISGGQGGNQPQHF
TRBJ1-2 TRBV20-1 CSASHPTAYGYTF
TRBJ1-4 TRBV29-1 CSGKSTTNEKPFF
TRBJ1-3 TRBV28 CASLGGNTIYF
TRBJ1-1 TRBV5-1 CAISWDVQGAMGAFF
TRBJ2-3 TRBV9 CASSLLAYSSTDTQYF
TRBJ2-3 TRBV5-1 CASSRQGNGVTDTQYF
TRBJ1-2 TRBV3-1 CASSQGNPAYGYTF
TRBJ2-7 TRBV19 CASSIDLATEQYF
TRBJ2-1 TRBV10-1 CASSERDEQFF
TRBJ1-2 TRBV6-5 CASNQPTGGYTF
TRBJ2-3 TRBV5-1 CASSLQDKGDTQYF
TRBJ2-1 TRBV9 CASSVEAGGYNEQFF
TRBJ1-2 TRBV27 CASTRGRGQDGYTF
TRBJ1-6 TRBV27 CASSWGPGNSPLHF
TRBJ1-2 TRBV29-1 CSVLNPRSYTF
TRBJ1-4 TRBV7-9 CASSPIDGATNEKLFF
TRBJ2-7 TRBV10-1 CASSETGQASYEQYF
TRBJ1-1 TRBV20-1 CSAHGTGNTEAFF